These 18 T cell receptor beta chains were sequenced from one sample in a study of blood T cells in healthy people across ages. For the second PCR, which ran for 7 to 11 cycles, a sample-barcoded 5' primer and a J-beta primer mix were used. TCRdb recomputed calls from the 5' RACE reads with MiXCR, one row per CDR3 protein. The table shows 780,000 or so distinct CDR3 sequences, with approximately 53% occurring only once. Specimen: blood. These receptors originate from a man of 80 years or more in good health.

V and J are TRBV12-3 or TRBV12-4 and TRBJ1-5, with D perhaps TRBD1 (5 bases). This CDR3 spans 15 amino acids. The germline V and J ends were trimmed by 6 bases and 0 bases, with 12 bases remaining between them. The CDR3 sequence: CASSWDGNSNQPQHF. DNA for the CDR3: TGTGCCAGCAGCTGGGACGGGAATAGCAATCAGCCCCAGCATTTT.

V is TRBV7-3 and J is TRBJ2-3; D is unclear. V lost 3 bases, J lost 2 bases, and 9 bases lay in between. The CDR3 has 14 residues. CDR1 is SGHTA and CDR2 is FQGTGA in the germline V gene. In nucleotides, the CDR3 is TGTGCCAGCAGCTTGGGGATGATCACAGATACGCAGTATTTT. Its protein is CASSLGMITDTQYF. Variable domain in full (rest from reference TRBV7-3 and TRBJ2-3): GAGVSQTPSNKVTEKGKYVELRCDPISGHTALYWYRQSLGQGPEFLIYFQGTGAADDSGLPNDRFFAVRPEGSVSTLKIQRTERGDSAVYLCASSLGMITDTQYFGPGTRLTVL.

J is TRBJ2-3 and V is TRBV13; 10 nucleotides match TRBD2. Losses at the gene ends were 5 bases for V and 14 bases for J; bases not matched to a gene: 22. This CDR3 spans 17 amino acids. The germline V gene encodes CDR1 PRHDT and CDR2 FYEKMQ (reference sequence). CDR3 sequence reads: CASSRLSLAGEHRDAYF. DNA of the CDR3: TGTGCCAGCAGCCGCCTAAGTCTAGCGGGAGAGCACAGAGACGCGTATTTT.

This clonotype is a singleton in its sample. V and J are TRBV29-1 and TRBJ2-7; D could derive from TRBD1 or TRBD2 (5 bases each). V shed 6 bases and J shed 4 bases, with 13 bases lying between them. Per the germline V gene, CDR1 is SQVTM and CDR2 is ANQGSEA. The CDR3 is made up of 12 amino acids. Here the CDR3 DNA reads TGCAGCGTCGCAGTCGGGGCTTACGAGCAGTACTTC. Protein sequence: CSVAVGAYEQYF.

The gene calls are TRBV9 and TRBJ2-3; no clear D. Trimming left V 2 bases short and J 2 bases short, with 9 bases between. The CDR3 is 14 amino acids. Per the germline V gene, CDR1 is SGDLS and CDR2 is YYNGEE. The CDR3 DNA reads TGTGCCAGCAGCGTGCAAGCTTCCACAGATACGCAGTATTTT. Translated, it gives CASSVQASTDTQYF. Looking up the rest from reference TRBV9 and TRBJ2-3 gives the full variable domain: DSGVTQTPKHLITATGQRVTLRCSPRSGDLSVYWYQQSLDQGLQFLIQYYNGEERAKGNILERFSAQQFPDLHSELNLSSLELGDSALYFCASSVQASTDTQYFGPGTRLTVL.

The chain combines TRBV7-2 with TRBJ2-1, with D possibly being TRBD2 (5 bases). CDR1 SGHTA and CDR2 FQGNSA come from the germline V gene. The CDR3 is 14 amino acids. V was shortened by 3 bases and J by 2 bases, with 8 bases between the two germline ends. As DNA, the CDR3 is TGTGCCAGCAGCTTTGGACTGGCCTACAATGAGCAGTTCTTC. This gives the protein CASSFGLAYNEQFF. The whole variable domain, remainder taken from reference TRBV7-2 and TRBJ2-1, is GAGVSQSPSNKVTEKGKDVELRCDPISGHTALYWYRQSLGQGLEFLIYFQGNSAPDKSGLPSDRFSAERTGGSVSTLTIQRTQQEDSAVYLCASSFGLAYNEQFFGPGTRLTVL.

J is TRBJ1-6 and V is TRBV25-1; maybe TRBD1 (5 bases). The CDR3 runs to 11 residues. The V end lost 7 bases, the J end lost 18 bases, and 16 bases lay between the germline ends. Germline CDR1 is MGHDK and CDR2 is SYGVNS. The CDR3 here is CASTLTGTPHF. The CDR3 bases are TGTGCCAGCACTCTCACCGGGACTCCCCACTTT.

This chain uses TRBV12-3 or TRBV12-4 with TRBJ1-2; unclear D gene. Trimming took off 7 bases at V and 2 bases at J, with 14 bases between the two ends. The CDR3 is made up of 14 amino acids. The chain's CDR3 is CASNPDGRNYGYTF. The CDR3, as DNA: TGTGCCAGCAACCCGGACGGTCGAAACTATGGCTACACCTTC.

The chain combines TRBV5-1 with TRBJ1-1; D unclear. Trimming stripped 3 bases from V and 3 bases from J, with 21 bases between. CDR3 length equals 17 residues. The germline gives CDR1 SGHRS, CDR2 YFSETQ. This CDR3 reads CASSYPLGMEWDTEAFF. As DNA, the CDR3 is TGCGCCAGCAGCTACCCTCTGGGGATGGAGTGGGACACTGAAGCTTTCTTT.

The J gene is TRBJ2-5, the V gene TRBV3-1; TRBD2 agrees at 16 bases. Trimming at V came to 4 bases and at J to 2 bases, leaving 13 bases not matched to a gene. CDR3 length equals 20 residues. CDR1 and CDR2 (germline): LGHDT, YNNKEL (reference sequence). The CDR3 region has the DNA TGTGCCAGCAGCCCGGGGACTAGCGGGAGGGGAAAGAGGGGACAAGAGACCCAGTACTTC. This gives the protein CASSPGTSGRGKRGQETQYF.

The chain has TRBV7-9 and TRBJ1-1, with D uncertain. Trimming removed 2 bases from V and 1 base from J, with 11 bases in between. This CDR3 has 15 amino acids. The V gene's germline CDR1 is SEHNR and CDR2 FQNEAQ (reference sequence). CDR3 DNA sequence: TGTGCCAGCAGCTTACAAGGGCTGGCGAACACTGAAGCTTTCTTT. It specifies CASSLQGLANTEAFF. The whole variable domain, remainder taken from reference TRBV7-9 and TRBJ1-1, is DTGVSQNPRHKITKRGQNVTFRCDPISEHNRLYWYRQTLGQGPEFLTYFQNEAQLEKSRLLSDRFSAERPKGSFSTLEIQRTEQGDSAMYLCASSLQGLANTEAFFGQGTRLTVV.

The chain uses TRBV27 and TRBJ2-5; 8 bases line up with TRBD1. V lost 5 bases and J lost 2; bases outside the gene matches: 7. Germline V gene data show CDR1 as MNHEY and CDR2 as SMNVEV (reference sequence). This CDR3 comprises 15 residues. The DNA for the CDR3 is TGTGCCAGCAGTCGATCCAGGACAGGGCAAGAGACCCAGTACTTC. This sequence encodes CASSRSRTGQETQYF.

There are a few counts of this clonotype. This rearrangement joins TRBV12-3 or TRBV12-4 to TRBJ2-7; 13 nucleotides match TRBD2. This CDR3 comprises 14 residues. V lost 5 bases, J lost 3 bases, and 1 base stayed unmatched. DNA of the CDR3: TGTGCCAGCAGTGGACTAGCGGGAGTCTACGAGCAGTACTTC. Its protein is CASSGLAGVYEQYF.

This chain connects TRBV25-1 to TRBJ1-1, with a tentative D call TRBD1 (6 bases). Trimming cost V 6 bases and J 5 bases, with 16 bases left between them. The CDR3 extends over 14 amino acids. Germline V lookup: CDR1 MGHDK, CDR2 SYGVNS. CDR3 in DNA: TGTGCCAGCAGCCGACAGGTTCCGGGAACTGAAGCTTTCTTT. Translating gives CASSRQVPGTEAFF.

This clonotype has a handful of counts. This chain joins TRBV7-2 and TRBJ2-3; a possible D gene is TRBD2 (7 bases). The CDR3 contains 14 residues. V was cut by 5 bases and J by 14 bases, with 23 bases left in between. Per the germline V gene, CDR1 is SGHTA and CDR2 is FQGNSA. CDR3 coding DNA: TGTGCCAGCAGCCCCAGCAGGGGAGGGAGATACGCGTATTTT. This encodes CASSPSRGGRYAYF. The full variable domain, its missing parts supplied by reference TRBV7-2 and TRBJ2-3, is GAGVSQSPSNKVTEKGKDVELRCDPISGHTALYWYRQSLGQGLEFLIYFQGNSAPDKSGLPSDRFSAERTGGSVSTLTIQRTQQEDSAVYLCASSPSRGGRYAYFGPGTRLTVL.

The rearrangement joins TRBV4-1 to TRBJ2-4, with D perhaps matching TRBD1 or TRBD2 (5 bases each). The DNA end lines up better with TRBJ2-7; the J call may be wrong. The length of the CDR3 is 15 residues. Germline V gives CDR1 MGHRA, CDR2 YSYEKL. CDR3 in amino acids: CASSQTWTGPYEQYF. CDR3 nucleotide sequence: TGCGCCAGCAGCCAGACTTGGACGGGACCCTACGAGCAGTACTTC.

This chain links TRBV5-6 with TRBJ2-5, with D unclear. The end of the DNA fits TRBJ2-7 better, so the J call may be wrong. The CDR3 is made up of 15 amino acids. Germline CDR1 reads SGHDT; CDR2 reads YYEEEE. The CDR3 here is CASSLVSLQSPEQYF. The CDR3 DNA is TGTGCCAGCAGCTTGGTTTCACTACAGAGTCCCGAGCAGTACTTC.

The chain has TRBV30 and TRBJ2-5, with D hard to call. The germline V gene encodes CDR1 GTSNPN and CDR2 SVGIG (reference sequence). Trimming pared 1 base from V and 3 bases from J, leaving 0 bases between. This CDR3 contains 10 residues. The CDR3 DNA is TGTGCCTGGAGTGAAGAGACCCAGTACTTC. Encoded protein: CAWSEETQYF.